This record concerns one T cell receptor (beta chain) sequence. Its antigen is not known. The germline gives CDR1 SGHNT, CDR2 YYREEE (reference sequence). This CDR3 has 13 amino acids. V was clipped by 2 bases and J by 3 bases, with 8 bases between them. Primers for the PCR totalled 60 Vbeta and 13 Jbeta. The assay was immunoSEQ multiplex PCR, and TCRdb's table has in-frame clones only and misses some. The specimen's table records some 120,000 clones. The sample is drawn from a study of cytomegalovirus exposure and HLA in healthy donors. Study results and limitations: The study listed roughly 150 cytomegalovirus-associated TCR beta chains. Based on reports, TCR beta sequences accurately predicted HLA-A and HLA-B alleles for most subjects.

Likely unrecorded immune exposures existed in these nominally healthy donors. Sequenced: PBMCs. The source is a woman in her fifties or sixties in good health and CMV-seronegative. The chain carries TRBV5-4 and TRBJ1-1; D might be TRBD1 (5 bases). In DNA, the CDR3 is TGTGCCAGCAGCTTCGGGGGAGACACTGAAGCTTTCTTT. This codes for CASSFGGDTEAFF.